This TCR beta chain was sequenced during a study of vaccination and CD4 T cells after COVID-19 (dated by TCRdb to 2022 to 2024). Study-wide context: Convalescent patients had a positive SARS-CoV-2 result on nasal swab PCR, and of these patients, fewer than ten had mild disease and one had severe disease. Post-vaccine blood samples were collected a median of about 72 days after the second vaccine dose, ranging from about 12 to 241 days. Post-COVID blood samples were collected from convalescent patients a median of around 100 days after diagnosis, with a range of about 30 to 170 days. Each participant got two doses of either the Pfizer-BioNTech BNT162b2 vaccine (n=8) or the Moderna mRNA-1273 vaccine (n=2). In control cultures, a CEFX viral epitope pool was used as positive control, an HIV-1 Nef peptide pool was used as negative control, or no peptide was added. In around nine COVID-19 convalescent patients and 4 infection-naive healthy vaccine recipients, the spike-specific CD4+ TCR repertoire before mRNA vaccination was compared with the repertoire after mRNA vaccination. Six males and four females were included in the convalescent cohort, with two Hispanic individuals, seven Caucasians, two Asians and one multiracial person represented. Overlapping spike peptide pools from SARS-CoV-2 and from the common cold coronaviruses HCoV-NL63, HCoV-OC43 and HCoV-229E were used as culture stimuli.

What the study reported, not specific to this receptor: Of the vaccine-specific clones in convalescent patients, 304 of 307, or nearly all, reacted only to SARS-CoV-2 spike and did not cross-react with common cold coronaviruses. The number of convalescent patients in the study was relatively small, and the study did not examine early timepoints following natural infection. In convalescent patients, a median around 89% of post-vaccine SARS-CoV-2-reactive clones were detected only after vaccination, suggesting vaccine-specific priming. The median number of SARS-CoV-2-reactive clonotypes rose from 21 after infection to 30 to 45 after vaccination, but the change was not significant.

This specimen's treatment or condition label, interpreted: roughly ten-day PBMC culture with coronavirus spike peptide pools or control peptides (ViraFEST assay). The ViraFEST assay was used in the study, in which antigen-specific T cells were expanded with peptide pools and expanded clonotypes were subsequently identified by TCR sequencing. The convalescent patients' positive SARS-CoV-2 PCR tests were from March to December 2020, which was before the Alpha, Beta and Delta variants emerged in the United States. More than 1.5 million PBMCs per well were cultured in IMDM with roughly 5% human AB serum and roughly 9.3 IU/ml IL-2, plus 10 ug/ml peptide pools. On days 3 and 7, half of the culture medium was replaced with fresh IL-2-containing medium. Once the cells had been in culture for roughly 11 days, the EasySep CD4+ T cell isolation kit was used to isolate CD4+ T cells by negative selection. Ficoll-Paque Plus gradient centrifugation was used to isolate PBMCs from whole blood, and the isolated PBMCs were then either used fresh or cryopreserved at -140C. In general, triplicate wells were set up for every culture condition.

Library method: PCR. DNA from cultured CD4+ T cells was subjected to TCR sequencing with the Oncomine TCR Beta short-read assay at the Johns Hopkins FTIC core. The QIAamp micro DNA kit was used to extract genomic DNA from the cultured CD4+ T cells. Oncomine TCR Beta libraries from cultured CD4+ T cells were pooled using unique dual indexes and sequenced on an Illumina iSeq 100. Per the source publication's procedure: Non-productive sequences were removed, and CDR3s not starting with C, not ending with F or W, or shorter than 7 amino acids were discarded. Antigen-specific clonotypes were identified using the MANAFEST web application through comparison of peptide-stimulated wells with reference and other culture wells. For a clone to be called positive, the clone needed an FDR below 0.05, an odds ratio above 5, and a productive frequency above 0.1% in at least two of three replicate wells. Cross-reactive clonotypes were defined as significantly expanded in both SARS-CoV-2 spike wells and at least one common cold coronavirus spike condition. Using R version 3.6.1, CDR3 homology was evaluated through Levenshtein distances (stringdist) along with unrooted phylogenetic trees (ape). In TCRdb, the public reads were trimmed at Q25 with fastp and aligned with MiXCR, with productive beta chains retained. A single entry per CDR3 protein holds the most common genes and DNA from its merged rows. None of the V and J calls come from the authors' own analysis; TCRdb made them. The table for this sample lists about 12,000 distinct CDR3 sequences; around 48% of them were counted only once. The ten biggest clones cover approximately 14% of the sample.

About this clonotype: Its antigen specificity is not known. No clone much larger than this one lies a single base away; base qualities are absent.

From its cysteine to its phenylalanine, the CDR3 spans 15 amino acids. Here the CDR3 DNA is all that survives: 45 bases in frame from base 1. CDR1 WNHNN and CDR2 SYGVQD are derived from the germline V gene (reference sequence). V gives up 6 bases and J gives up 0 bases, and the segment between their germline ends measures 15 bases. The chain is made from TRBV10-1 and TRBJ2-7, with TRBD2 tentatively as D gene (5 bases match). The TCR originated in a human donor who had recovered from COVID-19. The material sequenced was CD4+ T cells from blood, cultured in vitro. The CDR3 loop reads CASRPPGISSYEQYF. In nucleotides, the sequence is TGCGCCAGCAGGCCACCGGGGATAAGCTCCTACGAGCAGTACTTC.